This TCR beta chain was recorded in a study of blood T cell repertoires in COVID-19. About the study: The United States, Italy and Spain supplied acute and convalescent COVID-19 samples. T cells, B-cell-depleted T cells, or PBMCs supplied cDNA or gDNA.

This CDR3 comprises 14 residues. The germline CDR1 and CDR2 sequences are LNHDA and SQIVND (reference sequence). V was cut by 3 bases and J by 3 bases, with 12 bases left in between. Per the original methods: Estimation of nucleated cell counts relied on the amplification of reference gene primers. Some clones are missing from TCRdb's copy, which holds only in-frame ones; the method was immunoSEQ multiplex PCR. From that table come the V and J calls and clone size; the DNA was used to work out D and trimming. This sample carries about 76,000 clones, approximately 78% of them seen once, and the ten largest clones take 27%.

The specimen sequenced was peripheral blood. The receptor was derived from a human donor in a cohort sampled during active COVID-19. The chain joins TRBV19 to TRBJ2-7; D is unresolved. The chain's CDR3 is CASSMGPGHYEQYF. The CDR3 nucleotides are TGTGCCAGTAGTATGGGCCCTGGGCACTACGAGCAGTACTTC.